At least ten counts were recorded for the clone carrying this TCR beta chain. Its cognate antigen is unknown. The sample's time point: sample taken at primary tumor resection. Sequencing covered unsorted whole RNA taken from tumor, nontumor lung or frozen PBMC. The donors were 72 patients with non-small cell lung cancer that was early-stage and untreated. A unique molecular identifier was carried by every single TCR cDNA molecule. One entry per CDR3 protein, called by TCRdb with MiXCR from the 5' RACE reads. The sample contains 45,000 to 65,000 distinct CDR3 sequences, roughly 7% of which appear only once. The CDR3 is 13 residues long. Per the germline V gene, CDR1 is SNHLY and CDR2 is FYNNEI. V shed 4 bases and J 9 bases; nucleotides not matched to a gene: 6. This entry belongs to a study of spatial heterogeneity in lung cancer. Study summary: Alpha-chain sequences were consistently detected less often than beta-chain sequences.

Overall study findings and caveats: In blood, ubiquitous expanded tumor TCRs appeared more at resection than follow-up.

The sequence was collected from a female donor with early-stage non-small cell lung cancer. Sequenced material: PBMCs, taken at surgery. The gene calls are TRBV2 and TRBJ1-5, with 7 bases aligning to TRBD1. In DNA, the CDR3 is TGTGCCAGCAGTGGGCAGGGGGTCGGGCCCCAGCATTTT. It yields the protein CASSGQGVGPQHF.